The entry below describes one T cell receptor (beta chain). The V and J ends lost 2 bases and 9 bases, in that order; junction bases with no gene match: 11. This CDR3 comprises 15 residues. Germline V gene sequence: CDR1 SGDLS, CDR2 YYNGEE. Assay: immunoSEQ multiplex PCR; the TCRdb copy retains only in-frame clones and omits some. The repertoire holds fewer than 350,000 clones, 86% seen once, with around 12% in the top ten. These data originate in a study of blood T cell repertoires in COVID-19. The chain is built from TRBV9 and TRBJ2-3; 8 nucleotides line up with TRBD2. This clonotype was obtained from a woman aged 65 to 85 with COVID-19, enrolled during active disease. The specimen sequenced was peripheral blood. The CDR3 region is CASSVGGGPAGTQYF. The CDR3 coding sequence is TGTGCCAGCAGCGTCGGCGGGGGGCCCGCCGGCACGCAGTATTTT. Full variable domain (remainder filled in from reference TRBV9 and TRBJ2-3): DSGVTQTPKHLITATGQRVTLRCSPRSGDLSVYWYQQSLDQGLQFLIQYYNGEERAKGNILERFSAQQFPDLHSELNLSSLELGDSALYFCASSVGGGPAGTQYFGPGTRLTVL.